This TCR beta chain comes out of a study of blood T cell repertoires in COVID-19. Turning to the study itself: The United States, Italy and Spain supplied acute and convalescent COVID-19 samples. The analysed material was cDNA or gDNA that came from T cells, B-cell-depleted T cells, or PBMCs.

Trimming stripped 2 bases from V and 8 bases from J, with 12 bases between. Germline assignment: CDR1 MGHDK and CDR2 SYGVNS. CDR3 length equals 14 residues. The protocol was immunoSEQ multiplex PCR, while the TCRdb copy is restricted to in-frame clones and leaves out a portion. The data hold about 27,000 clones, with just over 85% observed a single time. The V gene is TRBV25-1, the J gene TRBJ1-4, with D maybe TRBD1 (5 bases). The sample comprised peripheral blood. This receptor was taken from a woman between 50 and 59 years old with active COVID-19. CDR3 nucleotides: TGTGCCAGCAGTGAACGGGGGTCTAGCGAAAAACTGTTTTTT. Its translation: CASSERGSSEKLFF.